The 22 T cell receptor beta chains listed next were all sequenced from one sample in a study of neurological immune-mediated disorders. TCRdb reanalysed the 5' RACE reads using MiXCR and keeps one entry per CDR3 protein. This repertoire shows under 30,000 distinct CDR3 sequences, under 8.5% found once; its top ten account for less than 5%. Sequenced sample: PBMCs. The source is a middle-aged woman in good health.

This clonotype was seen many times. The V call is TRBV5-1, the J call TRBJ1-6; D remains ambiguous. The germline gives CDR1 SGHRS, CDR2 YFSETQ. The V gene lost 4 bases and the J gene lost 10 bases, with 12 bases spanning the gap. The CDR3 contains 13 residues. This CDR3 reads CASSRDSNSPLHF. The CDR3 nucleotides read TGCGCCAGCAGCCGAGACTCCAACTCACCCCTCCACTTT.

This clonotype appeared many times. The CDR3 sequence: CASSFEAAADTQYF. The CDR3 region has the DNA TGTGCCAGCAGCTTCGAAGCCGCCGCAGATACGCAGTATTTT. The rearrangement links TRBV5-4 to TRBJ2-3; the D is unclear. V gave up 2 bases and J gave up 4 bases, with 11 bases separating them. In germline, CDR1 is SGHNT, CDR2 YYREEE (reference sequence). The CDR3 length is 14 residues.

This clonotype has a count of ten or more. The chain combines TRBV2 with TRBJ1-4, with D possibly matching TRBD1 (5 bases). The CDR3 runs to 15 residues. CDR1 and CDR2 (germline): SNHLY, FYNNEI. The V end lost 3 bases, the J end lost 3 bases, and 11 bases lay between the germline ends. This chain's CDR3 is CASSEGRQSNEKLFF. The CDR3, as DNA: TGTGCCAGCAGTGAGGGAAGACAGTCTAATGAAAAACTGTTTTTT.

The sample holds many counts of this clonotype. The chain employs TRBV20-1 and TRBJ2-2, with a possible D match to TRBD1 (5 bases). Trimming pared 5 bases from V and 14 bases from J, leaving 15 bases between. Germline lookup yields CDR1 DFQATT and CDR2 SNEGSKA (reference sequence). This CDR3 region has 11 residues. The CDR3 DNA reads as TGCAGTGCTCGCCAGGGCCCCCAACTGTTTTTT. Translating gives CSARQGPQLFF.

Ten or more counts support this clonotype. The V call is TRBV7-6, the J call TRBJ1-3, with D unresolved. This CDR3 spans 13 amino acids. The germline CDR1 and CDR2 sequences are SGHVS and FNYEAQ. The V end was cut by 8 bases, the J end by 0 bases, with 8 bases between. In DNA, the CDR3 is TGTGCCAGCTCTGCTGACTCTGGAAACACCATATATTTT. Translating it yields CASSADSGNTIYF.

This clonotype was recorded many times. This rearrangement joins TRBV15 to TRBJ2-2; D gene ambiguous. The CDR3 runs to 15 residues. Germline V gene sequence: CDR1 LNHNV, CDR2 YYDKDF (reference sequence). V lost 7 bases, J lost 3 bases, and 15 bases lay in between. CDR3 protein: CATTLSGFYTGELFF. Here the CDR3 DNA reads TGTGCCACCACGCTATCGGGTTTTTACACCGGGGAGCTGTTTTTT.

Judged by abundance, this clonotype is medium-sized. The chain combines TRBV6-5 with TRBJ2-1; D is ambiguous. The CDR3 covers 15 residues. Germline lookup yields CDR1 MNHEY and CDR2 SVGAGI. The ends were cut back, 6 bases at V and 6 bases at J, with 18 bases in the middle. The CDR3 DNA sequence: TGTGCCAGCAGCCTTACGAACAGTAACTTCAATGAGCAGTTCTTC. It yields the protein CASSLTNSNFNEQFF.

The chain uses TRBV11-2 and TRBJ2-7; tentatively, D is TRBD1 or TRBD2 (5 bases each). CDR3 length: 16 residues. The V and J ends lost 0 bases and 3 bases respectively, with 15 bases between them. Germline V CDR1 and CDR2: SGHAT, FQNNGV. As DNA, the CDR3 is TGTGCCAGCAGCTTAGATCCGACAGCGGTGGGCTACGAGCAGTACTTC. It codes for CASSLDPTAVGYEQYF.

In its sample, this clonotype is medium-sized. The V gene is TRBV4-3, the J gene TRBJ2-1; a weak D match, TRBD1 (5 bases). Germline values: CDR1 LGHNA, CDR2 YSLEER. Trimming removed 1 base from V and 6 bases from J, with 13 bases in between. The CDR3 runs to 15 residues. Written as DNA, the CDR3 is TGCGCCAGCAGCCAAGGTGGGGCGTTGTCCAATGAGCAGTTCTTC. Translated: CASSQGGALSNEQFF.

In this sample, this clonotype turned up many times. As DNA, the CDR3 is TGCAGTGCCCCCTCGGTGACCTCCTACAATGAGCAGTTCTTC. Protein: CSAPSVTSYNEQFF. V usage is TRBV20-1 and J usage is TRBJ2-1; D ambiguous. The CDR3 has 14 residues. Trimming pared 6 bases from V and 0 bases from J, leaving 12 bases between. Germline V gene data show CDR1 as DFQATT and CDR2 as SNEGSKA (reference sequence).

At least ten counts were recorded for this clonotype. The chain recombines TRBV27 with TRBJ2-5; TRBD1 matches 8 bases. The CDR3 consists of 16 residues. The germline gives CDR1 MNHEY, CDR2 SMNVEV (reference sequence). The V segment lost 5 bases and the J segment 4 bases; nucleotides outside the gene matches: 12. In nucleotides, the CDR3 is TGTGCCAGCAGTCGCCGGACAGGGACGTCCCCAGAGACCCAGTACTTC. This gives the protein CASSRRTGTSPETQYF.

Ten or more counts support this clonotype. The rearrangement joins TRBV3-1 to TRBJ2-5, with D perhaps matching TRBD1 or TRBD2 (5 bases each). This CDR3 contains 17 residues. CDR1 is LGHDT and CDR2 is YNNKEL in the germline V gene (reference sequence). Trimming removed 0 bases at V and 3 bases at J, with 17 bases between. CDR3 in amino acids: CASSQDRWGPGKETQYF. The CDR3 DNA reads TGTGCCAGCAGCCAAGATAGGTGGGGACCGGGGAAAGAGACCCAGTACTTC.

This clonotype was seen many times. The chain's CDR3 is CSARKHIAGGISYNEQFF. CDR3 DNA sequence: TGCAGTGCTAGAAAGCATATAGCGGGAGGCATCTCCTACAATGAGCAGTTCTTC. The gene calls are TRBV20-1 and TRBJ2-1; 10 bases agree with TRBD2. The germline gives CDR1 DFQATT, CDR2 SNEGSKA (reference sequence). The CDR3 has 18 residues. J lost 0 bases, V lost 2 bases, and 10 bases had no gene match.

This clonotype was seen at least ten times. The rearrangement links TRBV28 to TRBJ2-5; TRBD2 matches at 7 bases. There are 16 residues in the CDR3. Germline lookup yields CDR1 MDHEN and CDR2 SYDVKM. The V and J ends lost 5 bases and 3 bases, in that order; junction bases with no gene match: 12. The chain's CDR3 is CASSVKRGTVKETQYF. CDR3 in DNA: TGTGCCAGCAGTGTGAAGCGGGGAACTGTTAAAGAGACCCAGTACTTC.

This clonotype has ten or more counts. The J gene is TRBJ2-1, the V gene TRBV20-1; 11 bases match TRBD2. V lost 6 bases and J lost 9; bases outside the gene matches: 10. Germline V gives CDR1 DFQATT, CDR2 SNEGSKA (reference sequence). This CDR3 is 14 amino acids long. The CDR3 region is CSAPGSSGRTEQFF. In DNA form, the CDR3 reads TGCAGTGCGCCTGGGTCTAGCGGGAGGACTGAGCAGTTCTTC.

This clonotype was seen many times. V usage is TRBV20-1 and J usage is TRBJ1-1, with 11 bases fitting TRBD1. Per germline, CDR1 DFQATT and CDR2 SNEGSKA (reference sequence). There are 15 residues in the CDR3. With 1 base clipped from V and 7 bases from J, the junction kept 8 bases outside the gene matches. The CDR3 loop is CSARATDRGHDEAFF. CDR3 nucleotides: TGCAGTGCTAGAGCCACGGACAGGGGGCATGATGAAGCTTTCTTT.

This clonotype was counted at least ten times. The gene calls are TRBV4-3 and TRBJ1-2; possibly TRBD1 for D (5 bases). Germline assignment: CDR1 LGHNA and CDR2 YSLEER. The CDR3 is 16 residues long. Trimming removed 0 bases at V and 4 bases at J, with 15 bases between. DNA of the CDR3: TGCGCCAGCAGCCAAGAAACGACAGTACCTAGCTATGGCTACACCTTC. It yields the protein CASSQETTVPSYGYTF.

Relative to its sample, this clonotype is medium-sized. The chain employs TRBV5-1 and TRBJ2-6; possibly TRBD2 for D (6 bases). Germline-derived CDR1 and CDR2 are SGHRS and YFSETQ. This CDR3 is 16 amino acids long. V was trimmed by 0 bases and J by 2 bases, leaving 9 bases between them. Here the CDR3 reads CASSLAGGAGANVLTF. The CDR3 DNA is TGCGCCAGCAGCTTGGCCGGGGGAGCTGGGGCCAACGTCCTGACTTTC.

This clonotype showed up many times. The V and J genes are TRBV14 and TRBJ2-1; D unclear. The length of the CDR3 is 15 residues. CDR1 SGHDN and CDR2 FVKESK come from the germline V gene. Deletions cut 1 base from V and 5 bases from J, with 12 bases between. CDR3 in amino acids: CASSQGLGTHNEQFF. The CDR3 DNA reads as TGTGCCAGCAGCCAAGGCCTAGGCACCCACAATGAGCAGTTCTTC.

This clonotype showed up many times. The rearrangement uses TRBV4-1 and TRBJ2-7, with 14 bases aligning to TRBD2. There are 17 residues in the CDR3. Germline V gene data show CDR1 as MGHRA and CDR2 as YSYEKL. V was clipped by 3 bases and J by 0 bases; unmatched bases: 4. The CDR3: CASSHAGLAGGSYEQYF. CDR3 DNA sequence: TGCGCCAGCAGCCATGCCGGACTAGCGGGGGGCTCCTACGAGCAGTACTTC.

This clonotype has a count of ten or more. The CDR3 sequence: CSATGGESNQPQHF. The DNA of the CDR3 is TGCAGCGCAACAGGGGGCGAAAGCAATCAGCCCCAGCATTTT. This chain links TRBV29-1 with TRBJ1-5; 9 nucleotides line up with TRBD1. The CDR3 covers 14 residues. Per germline, CDR1 SQVTM and CDR2 ANQGSEA. Trimming at V came to 7 bases and at J to 1 base, leaving 5 bases not matched to a gene.

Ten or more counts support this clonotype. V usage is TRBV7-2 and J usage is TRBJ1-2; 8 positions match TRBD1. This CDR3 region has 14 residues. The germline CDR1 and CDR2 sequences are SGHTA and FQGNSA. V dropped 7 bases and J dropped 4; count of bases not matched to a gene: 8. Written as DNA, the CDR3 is TGTGCCAGCAATAGCCCCAGGGGGCTCTATGGCTACACCTTC. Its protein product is CASNSPRGLYGYTF.